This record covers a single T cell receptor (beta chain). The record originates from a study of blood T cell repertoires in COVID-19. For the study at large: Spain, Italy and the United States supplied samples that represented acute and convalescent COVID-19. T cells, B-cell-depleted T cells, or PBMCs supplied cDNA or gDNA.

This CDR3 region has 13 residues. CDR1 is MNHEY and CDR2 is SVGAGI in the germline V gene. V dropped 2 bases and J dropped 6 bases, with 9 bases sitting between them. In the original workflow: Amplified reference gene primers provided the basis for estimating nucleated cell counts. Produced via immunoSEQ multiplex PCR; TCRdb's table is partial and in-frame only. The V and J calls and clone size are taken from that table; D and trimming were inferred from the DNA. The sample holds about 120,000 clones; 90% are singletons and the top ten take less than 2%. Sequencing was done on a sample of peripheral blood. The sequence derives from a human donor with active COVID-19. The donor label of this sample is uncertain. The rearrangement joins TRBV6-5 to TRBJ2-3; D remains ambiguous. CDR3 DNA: TGTGCCAGCAGTTACGTAGATGAGGATACGCAGTATTTT. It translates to CASSYVDEDTQYF.